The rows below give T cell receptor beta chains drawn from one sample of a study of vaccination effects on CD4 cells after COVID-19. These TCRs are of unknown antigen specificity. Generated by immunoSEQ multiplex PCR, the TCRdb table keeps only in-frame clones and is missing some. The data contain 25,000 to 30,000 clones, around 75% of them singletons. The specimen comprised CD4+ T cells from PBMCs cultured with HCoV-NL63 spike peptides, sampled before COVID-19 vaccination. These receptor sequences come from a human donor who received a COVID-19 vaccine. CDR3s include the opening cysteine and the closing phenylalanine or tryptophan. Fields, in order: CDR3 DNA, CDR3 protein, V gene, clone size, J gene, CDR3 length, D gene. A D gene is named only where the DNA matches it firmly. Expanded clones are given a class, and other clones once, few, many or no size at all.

DNA: TGTGCCAGCAGTTTTCCGGCGGAGACTTTCTTT
CDR3: CASSFPAETFF
V: TRBV28
size: .
J: TRBJ1-1
length: 11
D: .

DNA: TGCGCCAGCAGCTTAGACGGACTAAGAACCTCCTACGAGCAGTACTTC
CDR3: CASSLDGLRTSYEQYF
V: TRBV5-1
size: .
J: TRBJ2-7
length: 16
D: .

DNA: TGTGCCAGTAGTATCACTATGAACGGCCACTATGGCTACACCTTC
CDR3: CASSITMNGHYGYTF
V: TRBV19
size: .
J: TRBJ1-2
length: 15
D: .

DNA: TGTGCCATCAGTGAGTCGGGGGGGGGAAATAGCAATCAGCCCCAGCATTTT
CDR3: CAISESGGGNSNQPQHF
V: TRBV10-3
size: .
J: TRBJ1-5
length: 17
D: .

DNA: TGCGCCAGCAGCCAAGGGGGACCCAGGGAAACCTACGAGCAGTACTTC
CDR3: CASSQGGPRETYEQYF
V: TRBV4-3
size: .
J: TRBJ2-7
length: 16
D: .

DNA: TGTGCCAGCAGTTACGGAGCAAACAGCAATCAGCCCCAGCATTTT
CDR3: CASSYGANSNQPQHF
V: TRBV6-5
size: .
J: TRBJ1-5
length: 15
D: .

DNA: TGTGCCAGCAGCCAGGACAGGGCCGGCGAGCAGTACTTC
CDR3: CASSQDRAGEQYF
V: TRBV7-8
size: once
J: TRBJ2-7
length: 13
D: TRBD1

DNA: TGTGCCAGCTGGGGACGGAACTATGGCTACACCTTC
CDR3: CASWGRNYGYTF
V: TRBV28
size: few
J: TRBJ1-2
length: 12
D: .

DNA: TGTGCCATCAGTGAAGGTCGACAGCCCCAGCATTTT
CDR3: CAISEGRQPQHF
V: TRBV10-3
size: few
J: TRBJ1-5
length: 12
D: .

DNA: TGTGCCAGCGGGGGAGAGGGGGCGGGTCAGCCCCAGCATTTT
CDR3: CASGGEGAGQPQHF
V: TRBV2
size: .
J: TRBJ1-5
length: 14
D: TRBD1

DNA: TGCAGCGTTGAAGGGGTGGCCAGAGCTTCTGAAGCTTTCTTT
CDR3: CSVEGVARASEAFF
V: TRBV29-1
size: .
J: TRBJ1-1
length: 14
D: .

DNA: TGTGCCAGCACCGTGCCGGGTTTCTATGGCTACACCTTC
CDR3: CASTVPGFYGYTF
V: TRBV5-6
size: .
J: TRBJ1-2
length: 13
D: .

DNA: TGTGCCAGCAGCTTAACACTGACAGGGGGTAACTATGGCTACACCTTC
CDR3: CASSLTLTGGNYGYTF
V: TRBV7-2
size: .
J: TRBJ1-2
length: 16
D: TRBD1

DNA: TGTGCCAGCAGTATCGGACAGGGGGGTAATGAAAAACTGTTTTTT
CDR3: CASSIGQGGNEKLFF
V: TRBV7-9
size: .
J: TRBJ1-4
length: 15
D: TRBD1

DNA: TGTGCCAGCAGCGTGACAGGGCAAGAGACCCAGTACTTC
CDR3: CASSVTGQETQYF
V: TRBV7-9
size: .
J: TRBJ2-5
length: 13
D: TRBD1

DNA: TGTGCCAGTAGGTCCGACAGGGGTTTTTGGCGCACCGGGGAGCTGTTTTTT
CDR3: CASRSDRGFWRTGELFF
V: TRBV19
size: .
J: TRBJ2-2
length: 17
D: TRBD1

DNA: TGTGCCAGCAGCTTAGGAGGGCAGTCCTACGAGCAGTACTTC
CDR3: CASSLGGQSYEQYF
V: TRBV7-2
size: .
J: TRBJ2-7
length: 14
D: .

DNA: TGTGCCAGCAGCGAGGACAGGGGGCTCCTCGGGGGTGGCTACACCTTC
CDR3: CASSEDRGLLGGGYTF
V: TRBV5-4
size: .
J: TRBJ1-2
length: 16
D: TRBD1

DNA: TGTGCCAGCAGCTTAGTTGGGGACAGGCGCGAGCAGTACTTC
CDR3: CASSLVGDRREQYF
V: TRBV7-9
size: .
J: TRBJ2-7
length: 14
D: TRBD1

DNA: TGCGCCAGCAGCTTGGGGGCACCCGGGGGCTACACCTTC
CDR3: CASSLGAPGGYTF
V: TRBV5-1
size: few
J: TRBJ1-2
length: 13
D: .

DNA: TGTGCCAGCATTGGGAATGGGGAGACCCAGTACTTC
CDR3: CASIGNGETQYF
V: TRBV28
size: .
J: TRBJ2-5
length: 12
D: .

DNA: TGCGCCAGCAGCTTGGGAGAGGGGTTCGGGAGGAACACTGAAGCTTTCTTT
CDR3: CASSLGEGFGRNTEAFF
V: TRBV5-1
size: once
J: TRBJ1-1
length: 17
D: .

DNA: TGCGCCAGCAGCTCGTTACAGGTTATTAACACCGGGGAGCTGTTTTTT
CDR3: CASSSLQVINTGELFF
V: TRBV5-1
size: few
J: TRBJ2-2
length: 16
D: .

DNA: TGTGCCAGCAGTTGGTCGTACGAGCAGTACTTC
CDR3: CASSWSYEQYF
V: TRBV28
size: .
J: TRBJ2-7
length: 11
D: .

DNA: TGTGCCAGCAGCTTAGCGACGGGGCACAATGAGCAGTTCTTC
CDR3: CASSLATGHNEQFF
V: TRBV7-9
size: .
J: TRBJ2-1
length: 14
D: .

DNA: TGTGCTAGCAGCAGCGGACGCATTTGGCAAGAGACCCAGTACTTC
CDR3: CASSSGRIWQETQYF
V: TRBV7-7
size: few
J: TRBJ2-5
length: 15
D: .

DNA: TGTGCCAGCAGCAAAGACAGCCCCGAGCAGTACTTC
CDR3: CASSKDSPEQYF
V: TRBV7-9
size: .
J: TRBJ2-7
length: 12
D: .

DNA: TGTGCCACCAGCAGAGGGGGGGATCAGCCCCAGCATTTT
CDR3: CATSRGGDQPQHF
V: TRBV15
size: .
J: TRBJ1-5
length: 13
D: .

DNA: TGTGCCAGCAGCTCCAGAGGGTGGGGCCACGGTGGCTACACCTTC
CDR3: CASSSRGWGHGGYTF
V: TRBV9
size: .
J: TRBJ1-2
length: 15
D: .

DNA: TGCAGCGGCTCAGGTGGACCAGATACGCAGTATTTT
CDR3: CSGSGGPDTQYF
V: TRBV29-1
size: .
J: TRBJ2-3
length: 12
D: .

DNA: TGTGCCAGCAGCTCGAAACAGGGAACCGGGGAGCTGTTTTTT
CDR3: CASSSKQGTGELFF
V: TRBV7-8
size: .
J: TRBJ2-2
length: 14
D: .

DNA: TGTGCCAGCATGCAGTGGGACTATGGCTACACCTTC
CDR3: CASMQWDYGYTF
V: TRBV6-5
size: .
J: TRBJ1-2
length: 12
D: .

DNA: TGTGCCAGCAGCTGGGCGGGTTGGGGGGATGAAAAACTGTTTTTT
CDR3: CASSWAGWGDEKLFF
V: TRBV7-2
size: .
J: TRBJ1-4
length: 15
D: .

DNA: TGTGCCAGCGGGGCCGACATGAACACTGAAGCTTTCTTT
CDR3: CASGADMNTEAFF
V: TRBV6-5
size: .
J: TRBJ1-1
length: 13
D: .

DNA: TGTGCCAGCAGCCTTGGGGGACAGGGGGCGCTTGGGGCCAACGTCCTGACTTTC
CDR3: CASSLGGQGALGANVLTF
V: TRBV11-2
size: .
J: TRBJ2-6
length: 18
D: TRBD1

DNA: TGTGCCAGCTCAAGAGGGACTAGCGGGAACTACAATGAGCAGTTCTTC
CDR3: CASSRGTSGNYNEQFF
V: TRBV18
size: .
J: TRBJ2-1
length: 16
D: TRBD2

DNA: TGTGCCAGCAGCTTAACTCCAGGGCCCACCGGGGAGCTGTTTTTT
CDR3: CASSLTPGPTGELFF
V: TRBV11-2
size: .
J: TRBJ2-2
length: 15
D: .

DNA: TGTGCCAGTAGTATTCGCCCAGCGGGGGCCCCACTTTACACCGGGGAGCTGTTTTTT
CDR3: CASSIRPAGAPLYTGELFF
V: TRBV19
size: .
J: TRBJ2-2
length: 19
D: TRBD2

DNA: TGTGCCAGCACCTTAACAGGTCTCGTCCGTACTGAAGCTTTCTTT
CDR3: CASTLTGLVRTEAFF
V: TRBV28
size: .
J: TRBJ1-1
length: 15
D: .

DNA: TGCGCCAGCAGCCAAGGGACGGGGTTGGCTGGAAACACCATATATTTT
CDR3: CASSQGTGLAGNTIYF
V: TRBV4-3
size: .
J: TRBJ1-3
length: 16
D: .

DNA: TGCGCCAGCAGCCCCTACGACAGGGAAGGAGGCTACACCTTC
CDR3: CASSPYDREGGYTF
V: TRBV5-1
size: .
J: TRBJ1-2
length: 14
D: TRBD1

DNA: TGTGCCAGTAGTGGGGTCACAGGGAGCGGGGAGCTGTTTTTT
CDR3: CASSGVTGSGELFF
V: TRBV19
size: .
J: TRBJ2-2
length: 14
D: .

DNA: TGTGCCAGCAGTTCGTCGACAGGGTTTGGCTATGGCTACACCTTC
CDR3: CASSSSTGFGYGYTF
V: TRBV28
size: few
J: TRBJ1-2
length: 15
D: TRBD1

DNA: TGTGCCAGCACCGCAAAGGGGAGGGGGCAATTTACCGGGGAGCTGTTTTTT
CDR3: CASTAKGRGQFTGELFF
V: TRBV27
size: .
J: TRBJ2-2
length: 17
D: .

DNA: TGTGCCAGCGGGACAGGGCACACAGATACGCAGTATTTT
CDR3: CASGTGHTDTQYF
V: TRBV6-4
size: .
J: TRBJ2-3
length: 13
D: TRBD1

DNA: TGTGCCACCAGCCGGGACAGGGTTTCCTACGAGCAGTACTTC
CDR3: CATSRDRVSYEQYF
V: TRBV15
size: .
J: TRBJ2-7
length: 14
D: TRBD1

DNA: TGTGCCAGCTGGACCACAGATACGCAGTATTTT
CDR3: CASWTTDTQYF
V: TRBV27
size: .
J: TRBJ2-3
length: 11
D: .

DNA: TGTGCCAGCAGCCCACGGACAGGGGGCTACTATGGCTACACCTTC
CDR3: CASSPRTGGYYGYTF
V: TRBV5-8
size: few
J: TRBJ1-2
length: 15
D: TRBD1

DNA: TGTGCCAGCAGCTCCTCGACAGGGTTGGGGCCCGGCTACACCTTC
CDR3: CASSSSTGLGPGYTF
V: TRBV7-2
size: .
J: TRBJ1-2
length: 15
D: TRBD1

DNA: TGTGCCATCAGTGAGTCGGGGGTCGCGGGCAATCAGCCCCAGCATTTT
CDR3: CAISESGVAGNQPQHF
V: TRBV10-3
size: .
J: TRBJ1-5
length: 16
D: .

DNA: TGTGCCTGGATGGGAGGGGGCATTGAGACCCAGTACTTC
CDR3: CAWMGGGIETQYF
V: TRBV30
size: .
J: TRBJ2-5
length: 13
D: .

DNA: TGCGCCAGCAGCCTTCTGGGCGGGGGGATAGCCAAAAACATTCAGTACTTC
CDR3: CASSLLGGGIAKNIQYF
V: TRBV4-1
size: few
J: TRBJ2-4
length: 17
D: TRBD2

DNA: TGTGCCAGCAGTCCGGACGCCCGGTCTGAGCAGTTCTTC
CDR3: CASSPDARSEQFF
V: TRBV27
size: .
J: TRBJ2-1
length: 13
D: .

DNA: TGTGCCAGCAGCTGGCGAACACGGTTTGGAACTGAAGCTTTCTTT
CDR3: CASSWRTRFGTEAFF
V: TRBV7-2
size: .
J: TRBJ1-1
length: 15
D: .

DNA: TGTGCCAGCAGCTCCCCAGTGAGTAACACAGATACGCAGTATTTT
CDR3: CASSSPVSNTDTQYF
V: TRBV5-6
size: .
J: TRBJ2-3
length: 15
D: .

DNA: TGTGCCAGTAGTTCGCCACCCAACACTGAAGCTTTCTTT
CDR3: CASSSPPNTEAFF
V: TRBV19
size: .
J: TRBJ1-1
length: 13
D: .

DNA: TGTGCCAGCAGCCAAGTTACAGGGAGCCACGAGCAGTACTTC
CDR3: CASSQVTGSHEQYF
V: TRBV7-2
size: .
J: TRBJ2-7
length: 14
D: .

DNA: TGTGCCAGCAGCGTAGTCCCGGGGGGGCCGCATGAGCAGTTCTTC
CDR3: CASSVVPGGPHEQFF
V: TRBV9
size: once
J: TRBJ2-1
length: 15
D: TRBD2